The 5 T cell receptor beta chains given below trace back to one sample, sequenced in a study of CD8+ T cells in alopecia areata (dated by TCRdb to the late 2010s). Library construction relied on the immunoSEQ multiplex PCR assay. RNA was extracted from all samples and reverse transcribed into cDNA as template for TCR sequencing. Not all clones reach the TCRdb copy of this immuneACCESS table, which keeps in-frame sequences only. Checked studies attribute under half of the gap to unresolved V genes and leave the rest unexplained. This sample comprises about 100,000 clones, 60% of them detected only once. Clones ranked in the top ten supply about a sixth of the sample. The treatment or condition label, read with the paper, signifies: oral pan-JAK inhibitor, 5-10 mg twice daily. The sequencing here drew on CD8+ T cells sorted from blood, taken at approximately week 60, from a patient treated with tofacitinib. The receptors shown here come from a human donor with alopecia areata.

V gene TRBV11-2 combines with J gene TRBJ2-2; D is unresolved. V was shortened by 1 base and J by 4 bases, with 7 bases between the two germline ends. The CDR3 is made up of 14 amino acids. Germline V gene lookup returns CDR1 SGHAT and CDR2 FQNNGV. Written as DNA, the CDR3 is TGTGCCAGCAGCTTAGCCGGGTCCACCGGGGAGCTGTTTTTT. Translation gives CASSLAGSTGELFF.

This chain uses TRBV4-2 with TRBJ2-1; the D is unclear. Germline V gives CDR1 LGHNA, CDR2 YNFKEQ. Trimming took off 1 base at V and 1 base at J, with 5 bases between the two ends. This CDR3 has 14 amino acids. The CDR3 here is CASSQGGSYNEQFF. The CDR3 coding sequence is TGTGCCAGCAGCCAAGGTGGGTCCTACAATGAGCAGTTCTTC.

This clone was observed a few times. J is TRBJ2-1 and V is TRBV14; 9 bases are shared with TRBD1. CDR1 SGHDN and CDR2 FVKESK come from the germline V gene. The CDR3 covers 17 residues. V dropped 4 bases and J dropped 5; count of bases not matched to a gene: 12. In DNA, the CDR3 is TGTGCCAGCAGCCTTCTTTTTGACAGGGGGATTAACAATGAGCAGTTCTTC. Translation: CASSLLFDRGINNEQFF.

The rearrangement links TRBV2 to TRBJ2-6; D may be TRBD1 (5 bases). CDR1 is SNHLY, CDR2 FYNNEI, per germline. This CDR3 has 14 residues. The V end lost 11 bases, the J end lost 2 bases, and 13 bases lay between the germline ends. The CDR3 loop reads CAFGPGTGANVLTF. The CDR3, as DNA: TGTGCCTTCGGTCCAGGGACTGGGGCCAACGTCCTGACTTTC.

The CDR3: CASSIDRSSWSNQPQHF. CDR3 sequence (DNA): TGTGCCAGTAGTATAGATCGGAGCTCCTGGAGCAATCAGCCCCAGCATTTT. The rearrangement links TRBV19 to TRBJ1-5, with D uncertain. V lost 0 bases and J 1 base, leaving 13 bases between the germline ends. The CDR3 extends over 17 amino acids. The germline V gene encodes CDR1 LNHDA and CDR2 SQIVND (reference sequence).